This T cell receptor beta chain was sequenced for a study of blood T cell repertoires in COVID-19. Study context: Specimens from acute and convalescent COVID-19 originated in the United States, Italy and Spain. T cells, B-cell-depleted T cells, or PBMCs provided the cDNA or gDNA that served as material.

The V end was cut by 6 bases, the J end by 3 bases, with 17 bases between. Germline V lookup: CDR1 SNHLY, CDR2 FYNNEI. CDR3 length: 15 residues. Original handling: For nucleated cells, counts were estimated from reference gene primer amplification. Repertoires were generated with immunoSEQ multiplex PCR, while TCRdb's copy carries only in-frame clones and drops some. V and J calls and clone size are those listed in that table; D and trimming were worked out from the DNA. The data contain under 300,000 clones, roughly 84% of them seen just once; the ten biggest clones take up 1.5% to 1.9%. Sequencing was carried out using peripheral blood. The chain couples TRBV2 to TRBJ1-1; D remains unclear. This clonotype was sampled from a woman aged 40 to 55 who had recovered from COVID-19. This chain's CDR3 is CASSDVRESDTEAFF. The DNA of the CDR3 is TGTGCCAGCAGCGATGTCCGTGAGTCGGACACTGAAGCTTTCTTT.